These 29 T cell receptor beta chains were all obtained from the same sample, sequenced in a study of blood T cell repertoires in COVID-19. Libraries were prepared by immunoSEQ multiplex PCR; TCRdb keeps only in-frame clonotypes and omits some of them. The sample carries 85,000 to 130,000 clones, around 85% recorded once. Sequenced: peripheral blood. Source of these receptors: a woman over 75 with active or convalescent COVID-19.

The CDR3 loop is CASSDGGLGQAEKLFF. The CDR3 DNA is TGTGCCAGCAGTGATGGGGGGTTAGGACAGGCCGAAAAACTGTTTTTT. The J gene is TRBJ1-4, the V gene TRBV6-1; 7 bases are shared with TRBD1. Losses at the gene ends were 3 bases for V and 8 bases for J; bases not matched to a gene: 12. Germline lookup yields CDR1 MNHNS and CDR2 SASEGT. The CDR3 sequence is 16 residues long.

The V and J genes are TRBV6-4 and TRBJ2-5; D perhaps matches TRBD1 (6 bases). The CDR3 sequence is 13 residues long. CDR1 and CDR2 (germline): MRHNA, SNTAGT. Trimming left V 8 bases short and J 5 bases short, with 15 bases between. CDR3 in DNA: TGTGCCAGCTCGGGACACCCGGGGGAGACCCAGTACTTC. This sequence encodes CASSGHPGETQYF.

As DNA, the CDR3 is TGTGCCAGTAGTCTGGCCTCGCCCGGACAGGGAATCTACGAGCAGTACTTC. Residues: CASSLASPGQGIYEQYF. The chain is built from TRBV19 and TRBJ2-7; 8 positions match TRBD1. V was clipped by 5 bases and J by 3 bases; unmatched bases: 15. The germline V gene encodes CDR1 LNHDA and CDR2 SQIVND (reference sequence). CDR3 size: 17 residues.

This rearrangement joins TRBV28 to TRBJ1-4; TRBD1 matches 7 bases. CDR3 length: 16 residues. CDR1 and CDR2 from the germline V gene are MDHEN and SYDVKM. V shed 6 bases, J shed 3 bases, and the junction held 10 bases outside the gene matches. CDR3 amino acids: CASRSTGDGANEKLFF. Here the CDR3 DNA reads TGTGCCAGCAGATCCACAGGGGATGGAGCTAATGAAAAACTGTTTTTT.

The chain is built from TRBV27 and TRBJ1-2; a weak D match, TRBD1 (5 bases). Per the germline V gene, CDR1 is MNHEY and CDR2 is SMNVEV (reference sequence). CDR3 length equals 17 residues. The ends were cut back, 2 bases at V and 4 bases at J, with 20 bases in the middle. The CDR3 nucleotides are TGTGCCAGCAGTTTAGAAGGCCGTGTCAGGGCCCTCTATGGCTACACCTTC. Translated, it gives CASSLEGRVRALYGYTF.

The chain uses TRBV7-9 and TRBJ2-2; D remains unclear. The CDR3 length is 14 residues. The ends were cut back, 1 base at V and 5 bases at J, with 8 bases in the middle. Germline-derived CDR1 and CDR2 are SEHNR and FQNEAQ (reference sequence). The CDR3 nucleotides are TGTGCCAGCAGCTTAGAATGGGCTACCGGGGAGCTGTTTTTT. This gives the protein CASSLEWATGELFF.

This sequence joins TRBV7-4 and TRBJ1-2; 10 bases match TRBD1. Germline V gene data show CDR1 as SGHVT and CDR2 as SQSDAQ. The CDR3 extends over 16 amino acids. V lost 5 bases, J lost 5 bases, and 11 bases stayed unmatched. The CDR3 coding sequence is TGTGCCAGCAGCCCACGGCGGGACAGGGGTGAGTATGGCTACACCTTC. Its protein product is CASSPRRDRGEYGYTF.

On this clone: One end of the junction is discordant with germline, which a read error may explain. This rearrangement joins TRBV19 to TRBJ2-4, with TRBD2 identical over 12 bases. Germline lookup yields CDR1 LNHDA and CDR2 SQIVND (reference sequence). The CDR3 length is 15 residues. The CDR3 DNA reads as TGTGCCAGTAGTACCAGAGGACTAGCGGGAAACATTCAAGTCTTC. Protein sequence: CASSTRGLAGNIQVF.

The chain carries TRBV6-5 and TRBJ1-4, with 7 positions matching TRBD1. With 8 bases clipped from V and 10 bases from J, the junction kept 7 bases outside the gene matches. The CDR3 contains 12 residues. CDR1 MNHEY and CDR2 SVGAGI come from the germline V gene. The CDR3: CASGNRGGKLFF. In DNA, the CDR3 is TGTGCCAGCGGAAACAGGGGCGGAAAACTGTTTTTT.

This chain links TRBV7-3 with TRBJ2-3, with TRBD1 identical over 7 bases. Germline lookup yields CDR1 SGHTA and CDR2 FQGTGA. V lost 8 bases and J lost 2; bases outside the gene matches: 10. The CDR3 covers 15 residues. The CDR3 region is CASQRLGGPTDTQYF. The DNA of the CDR3 is TGTGCCAGCCAACGATTAGGGGGCCCCACAGATACGCAGTATTTT.

V gene TRBV6-5 combines with J gene TRBJ2-1, with 9 bases identical to TRBD1. Trimming took 3 bases from V and 15 from J; bases not matched to a gene: 12. Per the germline V gene, CDR1 is MNHEY and CDR2 is SVGAGI. CDR3 size: 14 residues. Written as DNA, the CDR3 is TGTGCCAGCAGTTATTCCCTGGGGGACAGGGATCGGTTCTTC. Translated: CASSYSLGDRDRFF.

The rearrangement uses TRBV30 and TRBJ1-5; perhaps TRBD1 as D (5 bases). V dropped 0 bases and J dropped 4 bases, with 7 bases sitting between them. The germline CDR1 and CDR2 sequences are GTSNPN and SVGIG (reference sequence). This CDR3 has 13 amino acids. Written as DNA, the CDR3 is TGTGCCTGGAGTGTCAGGGATAATCAGCCCCAGCATTTT. The encoded protein is CAWSVRDNQPQHF.

The rearrangement links TRBV9 to TRBJ1-3; D is unclear. V dropped 6 bases and J dropped 0 bases, with 4 bases sitting between them. Germline V gene sequence: CDR1 SGDLS, CDR2 YYNGEE. The CDR3 spans 12 residues. This chain's CDR3 is CASTSSGNTIYF. In DNA, the CDR3 is TGTGCCAGCACGAGCTCTGGAAACACCATATATTTT.

The rearrangement links TRBV5-1 to TRBJ2-2, with TRBD1 identical over 9 bases. Germline CDR1 is SGHRS and CDR2 is YFSETQ. With 0 bases clipped from V and 4 bases from J, the junction kept 7 bases outside the gene matches. The CDR3 is 17 amino acids. The CDR3 reads CASSLVATGGGTGELFF. The DNA for the CDR3 is TGCGCCAGCAGCTTGGTTGCGACAGGGGGAGGCACCGGGGAGCTGTTTTTT.

The V gene is TRBV30, the J gene TRBJ1-5; 9 bases are a match to TRBD1. J lost 2 bases, V lost 1 base, and 6 bases had no gene match. The germline CDR1 and CDR2 sequences are GTSNPN and SVGIG (reference sequence). This CDR3 region has 16 residues. The CDR3 here is CAWSAGQGTGNQPQHF. CDR3 nucleotide sequence: TGTGCCTGGAGTGCAGGACAGGGGACGGGCAATCAGCCCCAGCATTTT.

The chain joins TRBV15 to TRBJ2-7; 7 positions match TRBD1. With V trimmed by 0 bases and J by 4 bases, 6 bases remained unmatched. This CDR3 comprises 15 residues. The V gene's germline CDR1 is LNHNV and CDR2 YYDKDF (reference sequence). The CDR3 loop is CATSREGQTTYEQYF. In DNA, the CDR3 is TGTGCCACCAGCAGAGAGGGACAGACCACGTACGAGCAGTACTTC. The full variable domain, rest sourced from reference TRBV15 and TRBJ2-7, is DAMVIQNPRYQVTQFGKPVTLSCSQTLNHNVMYWYQQKSSQAPKLLFHYYDKDFNNEADTPDNFQSRRPNTSFCFLDIRSPGLGDTAMYLCATSREGQTTYEQYFGPGTRLTVT.

The V call is TRBV18, the J call TRBJ2-7; 7 bases agree with TRBD1. J gave up 4 bases and V 4 bases, and 10 bases lay outside the gene matches. Germline V gene sequence: CDR1 KGHSH, CDR2 LQKENI. There are 15 residues in the CDR3. CDR3 sequence (DNA): TGTGCCAGCTCACAGGAGACCGGGACAGTATACGAGCAGTACTTC. The encoded protein is CASSQETGTVYEQYF.

The chain recombines TRBV4-1 with TRBJ2-1; 7 bases fit TRBD1. V shed 0 bases, J shed 3 bases, and the junction held 11 bases outside the gene matches. The CDR3 spans 18 residues. Germline values: CDR1 MGHRA, CDR2 YSYEKL. The CDR3, as DNA: TGCGCCAGCAGCCAAGATCATTCCGGACGACAGGGCTACAATGAGCAGTTCTTC. Its translation is CASSQDHSGRQGYNEQFF.

The CDR3 loop reads CATSDLPGQGRTDTQYF. CDR3 in DNA: TGTGCCACCAGTGATTTGCCGGGACAGGGGCGCACAGATACGCAGTATTTT. The V call is TRBV24-1, the J call TRBJ2-3; TRBD1 agrees at 10 bases. The CDR3 spans 17 residues. J was trimmed by 1 base and V by 0 bases; bases with no gene match: 3. Germline CDR1 and CDR2: KGHDR and SFDVKD.

The chain has TRBV9 and TRBJ2-3; D not resolved. V was cut by 2 bases and J by 4 bases, with 8 bases left in between. The CDR3 has 13 residues. Germline lookup yields CDR1 SGDLS and CDR2 YYNGEE. The CDR3 nucleotides are TGTGCCAGCAGCGTCCAAATTTCAGATACGCAGTATTTT. It specifies CASSVQISDTQYF.

The chain couples TRBV5-1 to TRBJ2-1, with TRBD2 identical over 8 bases. V shed 0 bases, J shed 3 bases, and the junction held 5 bases outside the gene matches. The germline V gene has CDR1 SGHRS and CDR2 YFSETQ. The CDR3 loop spans 16 amino acids. The CDR3: CASSLGFSGNYNEQFF. CDR3 in DNA: TGCGCCAGCAGCTTGGGGTTTAGCGGGAACTACAATGAGCAGTTCTTC.

The rearrangement uses TRBV19 and TRBJ1-3; D may be TRBD1 (5 bases). The V gene's germline CDR1 is LNHDA and CDR2 SQIVND (reference sequence). The germline V and J ends were trimmed by 7 bases and 2 bases, with 21 bases remaining between them. This CDR3 region has 17 residues. The CDR3 sequence is CASKTHGLGGTGNTIYF. The CDR3 region has the DNA TGTGCCAGTAAAACACACGGACTGGGGGGTACTGGAAACACCATATATTTT.

The J gene is TRBJ2-7, the V gene TRBV10-3; TRBD1 agrees at 9 bases. Germline CDR1 reads ENHRY; CDR2 reads SYGVKD. This CDR3 contains 15 residues. V lost 5 bases to trimming and J lost 5 bases; unmatched junction nucleotides: 10. The CDR3 is CAISSRTGVGNEQYF. The CDR3 bases are TGTGCCATCAGTTCCCGGACAGGGGTAGGAAACGAGCAGTACTTC.

V usage is TRBV9 and J usage is TRBJ2-5; 9 nucleotides match TRBD2. From germline, CDR1 is SGDLS and CDR2 YYNGEE. The CDR3 is made up of 16 amino acids. V lost 4 bases and J lost 5; bases outside the gene matches: 12. The chain's CDR3 is CASSSSGTSKRETQYF. CDR3 DNA sequence: TGTGCCAGCAGCTCGTCCGGGACTAGCAAGCGGGAGACCCAGTACTTC.

The J gene is TRBJ2-4, the V gene TRBV6-5, with 10 bases fitting TRBD2. The junction had 7 bases not matched to a gene; V was cut back by 6 bases and J by 8 bases. The CDR3 is 14 residues long. In germline, CDR1 is MNHEY, CDR2 SVGAGI. The CDR3, as DNA: TGTGCCAGCAGATTAGCGGGAGGTAGGGACATTCAGTACTTC. This gives the protein CASRLAGGRDIQYF.

V and J are TRBV18 and TRBJ1-4; 8 bases line up with TRBD1. After removal of 6 bases from V and 7 bases from J, the junction contained 7 bases not matched to a gene. The CDR3 loop spans 14 amino acids. Germline V gene sequence: CDR1 KGHSH, CDR2 LQKENI. DNA of the CDR3: TGTGCCAGCTCCCCTATGGGGACAGGTGAAAAACTGTTTTTT. This encodes CASSPMGTGEKLFF.

J is TRBJ1-6 and V is TRBV19; 7 positions match TRBD1. Germline CDR1 LNHDA, CDR2 SQIVND (reference sequence). V shed 3 bases, J shed 5 bases, and the junction held 7 bases outside the gene matches. This CDR3 comprises 16 residues. DNA for the CDR3: TGTGCCAGTAGTATGCGGCGGGACAGAAATAATTCACCCCTCCACTTT. It translates to CASSMRRDRNNSPLHF.

This clone was recorded once. The rearrangement links TRBV7-9 to TRBJ2-7, with D tentatively TRBD2 (6 bases). Trimming took off 1 base at V and 3 bases at J, with 19 bases between the two ends. Germline CDR1 SEHNR, CDR2 FQNEAQ (reference sequence). The CDR3 is 17 amino acids. The CDR3 spells CASSLDSLRGLYYEQYF. CDR3 bases: TGTGCCAGCAGCTTAGATAGCCTTAGGGGACTGTACTACGAGCAGTACTTC.

The gene calls are TRBV5-1 and TRBJ2-1, with D hard to call. Trimming took off 0 bases at V and 10 bases at J, with 8 bases between the two ends. Germline V CDR1 and CDR2: SGHRS, YFSETQ. CDR3 length equals 12 residues. The CDR3: CASSLVDQEQFF. CDR3 sequence (DNA): TGCGCCAGCAGCTTGGTTGATCAGGAGCAGTTCTTC.